This T cell receptor beta chain appears in the sequencing data of a study of T-cell reconstitution after alpha-beta-depleted transplantation in children. CDR1 and CDR2 (germline): MNHNS, SASEGT. V was trimmed by 8 bases and J by 4 bases, leaving 14 bases between them. The CDR3 consists of 13 residues. This clonotype was seen a few times. Construction of the TCRbeta library involved unique molecular identifiers. TCRdb passed the PCR reads through MiXCR, listing each CDR3 protein once. The sample holds some 490,000 distinct CDR3 sequences, approximately 12% seen once. The clonotype comes from a human donor who donated a stem cell graft to a child with combined immunodeficiency. Specimen: PBMCs from the stem cell graft donor, collected from the stem cell graft. The rearrangement links TRBV6-1 to TRBJ1-1; D perhaps matches TRBD1 (6 bases). The CDR3 DNA reads as TGTGCCAGCGGCCGTACAGGGACCACTGAAGCTTTCTTT. It is translated as CASGRTGTTEAFF.